Following are 21 T cell receptor beta chains from one sample sequenced in a study of Ad26.COV2.S vaccination and SARS-CoV-2 variants. Treatment: around 19 received Ad26.COV2.S at low or high dose, single or two shots; several received placebo; per-sample allocation not given. Sampling occurred on day 63 after the first vaccine or placebo injection. Profiling relied on immunoSEQ multiplex PCR, and the TCRdb table lists in-frame clones only, not all of them. The sample includes 200,000 to 250,000 clones, over 75% of them seen just once. This sample comprised peripheral blood, obtained in a trial of Ad26.COV2.S vaccine versus placebo. Receptors were obtained from a person aged 18-60 years who received the Ad26.COV2.S COVID-19 vaccine or a placebo.

J is TRBJ2-7 and V is TRBV5-5, with D possibly matching TRBD1 (5 bases). Per germline, CDR1 SGHKS and CDR2 YYEKEE (reference sequence). The CDR3 is 12 residues long. V shed 4 bases and J shed 3 bases, with 8 bases lying between them. CDR3 loop: CASSKDNYEQYF. The CDR3 DNA reads TGTGCCAGCAGCAAGGACAACTACGAGCAGTACTTC. The variable domain in full, with the rest retrieved from reference TRBV5-5 and TRBJ2-7, is DAGVTQSPTHLIKTRGQQVTLRCSPISGHKSVSWYQQVLGQGPQFIFQYYEKEERGRGNFPDRFSARQFPNYSSELNVNALLLGDSALYLCASSKDNYEQYFGPGTRLTVT.

The V and J genes are TRBV7-9 and TRBJ1-2; 7 nucleotides agree with TRBD1. This CDR3 has 15 amino acids. Per germline, CDR1 SEHNR and CDR2 FQNEAQ (reference sequence). V trimming: 6 bases; J trimming: 4 bases; junction bases outside the gene matches: 11. The CDR3 loop reads CASRFLQGSGYGYTF. CDR3 in DNA: TGTGCCAGCAGGTTCCTACAGGGGTCGGGCTATGGCTACACCTTC.

The chain has TRBV4-3 and TRBJ1-1; the D is unclear. Germline assignment: CDR1 LGHNA and CDR2 YSLEER. This CDR3 has 14 amino acids. Trimming removed 0 bases at V and 6 bases at J, with 11 bases between. CDR3 in amino acids: CASSQDSGLPEAFF. The CDR3 DNA follows: TGCGCCAGCAGCCAAGATTCTGGGCTGCCTGAAGCTTTCTTT.

The rearrangement joins TRBV3-1 (or the pseudogene TRBV3-2) to TRBJ2-3; D may be TRBD1 (6 bases). The length of the CDR3 is 15 residues. Germline CDR1 and CDR2: LGHDT and YNNKEL (reference sequence). Trimming removed 0 bases from V and 2 bases from J, with 9 bases in between. In DNA, the CDR3 is TGTGCCAGCAGCCAAGACAGGGACACCACAGATACGCAGTATTTT. Translating it yields CASSQDRDTTDTQYF.

The V call is TRBV15, the J call TRBJ1-1, with D perhaps TRBD1 (6 bases). Germline CDR1 and CDR2: LNHNV and YYDKDF (reference sequence). The CDR3 totals 15 residues. Trimming cost V 1 base and J 2 bases, with 11 bases left between them. CDR3 bases: TGTGCCACCAGCAGAGTTGACAGGCTTAACACTGAAGCTTTCTTT. Its protein is CATSRVDRLNTEAFF.

This clone was seen a single time. V usage is TRBV4-3 and J usage is TRBJ2-5; D unresolved. CDR1 LGHNA and CDR2 YSLEER come from the germline V gene. Trimming took off 0 bases at V and 5 bases at J, with 13 bases between the two ends. The CDR3 length is 15 residues. The CDR3 DNA reads as TGCGCCAGCAGCCAAGATGCTAGGCTGGGGGAGACCCAGTACTTC. Translation: CASSQDARLGETQYF.

This chain links TRBV10-2 with TRBJ1-4; 7 positions match TRBD1. The V segment lost 6 bases and the J segment 0 bases; nucleotides outside the gene matches: 4. CDR3 size: 15 residues. Per the germline V gene, CDR1 is WSHSY and CDR2 is SAAADI. The CDR3 loop is CASRGQRPTNEKLFF. The CDR3 DNA sequence: TGCGCCAGCAGGGGACAGCGCCCAACTAATGAAAAACTGTTTTTT.

The J gene is TRBJ2-7, the V gene TRBV14; 9 bases fit TRBD1. The CDR3 spans 14 residues. V gave up 5 bases and J gave up 6 bases; unmatched junction bases: 8. Germline V CDR1 and CDR2: SGHDN, FVKESK. The CDR3 DNA reads TGTGCCAGCAGCGATTATACAGGGGGCGGCGAGCAGTACTTC. The encoded protein is CASSDYTGGGEQYF. Together with reference TRBV14 and TRBJ2-7, the CDR3 gives the full variable domain: EAGVTQFPSHSVIEKGQTVTLRCDPISGHDNLYWYRRVMGKEIKFLLHFVKESKQDESGMPNNRFLAERTGGTYSTLKVQPAELEDSGVYFCASSDYTGGGEQYFGPGTRLTVT.

V and J are TRBV5-4 and TRBJ2-7, with unresolved D. This CDR3 is built from 13 residues. From germline, CDR1 is SGHNT and CDR2 YYREEE (reference sequence). Trimming left V 3 bases short and J 1 base short, with 8 bases between. The CDR3 here is CASSSRLSYEQYF. In DNA form, the CDR3 reads TGTGCCAGCAGCTCCCGGCTTTCCTACGAGCAGTACTTC. Drawing the rest from reference TRBV5-4 and TRBJ2-7, the complete variable domain is ETGVTQSPTHLIKTRGQQVTLRCSSQSGHNTVSWYQQALGQGPQFIFQYYREEENGRGNFPPRFSGLQFPNYSSELNVNALELDDSALYLCASSSRLSYEQYFGPGTRLTVT.

This clone occurred once. This chain links TRBV18 with TRBJ2-2; D call uncertain. CDR3 length: 14 residues. Looked up from germline, CDR1 is KGHSH and CDR2 is LQKENI. The V end lost 3 bases, the J end lost 1 base, and 6 bases lay between the germline ends. The CDR3 region has the DNA TGTGCCAGCTCACCTATTGGGAACACCGGGGAGCTGTTTTTT. As protein: CASSPIGNTGELFF.

The chain recombines TRBV5-1 with TRBJ2-6; 10 nucleotides align to TRBD1. The V and J ends lost 4 bases and 4 bases, in that order; junction bases with no gene match: 11. Germline CDR1 SGHRS, CDR2 YFSETQ. The CDR3 runs 18 residues. The CDR3 is CASSRTTGTGAGANVLTF. The CDR3 DNA follows: TGCGCCAGCAGCAGGACAACCGGGACAGGGGCGGGGGCCAACGTCCTGACTTTC.

This chain joins TRBV4-3 and TRBJ1-4, with D possibly being TRBD1 (6 bases). This CDR3 has 15 amino acids. Germline V gene lookup returns CDR1 LGHNA and CDR2 YSLEER. Trimming left V 0 bases short and J 7 bases short, with 12 bases between. CDR3 sequence (DNA): TGCGCCAGCAGCCAAGACAGGGGCTCGGGTGAAAAACTGTTTTTT. Residues: CASSQDRGSGEKLFF.

The genes are TRBV28 and TRBJ2-1; tentatively, D is TRBD1 or TRBD2 (5 bases each). Germline V gene sequence: CDR1 MDHEN, CDR2 SYDVKM. The CDR3 runs to 17 residues. Trimming took 5 bases from V and 7 from J, leaving 24 bases between them. In DNA form, the CDR3 reads TGTGCCAGCAGTCCCCTCCGGGCCCCGTTTGAGGGGAATGAGCAGTTCTTC. Amino acids: CASSPLRAPFEGNEQFF.

The chain recombines TRBV4-3 with TRBJ2-2; 10 bases agree with TRBD2. CDR3 length: 17 residues. Trimming at V came to 4 bases and at J to 0 bases, leaving 5 bases not matched to a gene. From germline, CDR1 is LGHNA and CDR2 YSLEER. The CDR3 spells CASSLGLAVTNTGELFF. CDR3 coding DNA: TGCGCCAGCAGCCTAGGACTAGCGGTAACGAACACCGGGGAGCTGTTTTTT.

V and J are TRBV25-1 and TRBJ2-3; the D is unclear. The CDR3 is 16 residues long. Germline CDR1 reads MGHDK; CDR2 reads SYGVNS. V lost 3 bases to trimming and J lost 4 bases, with 17 bases between them. CDR3 amino acids: CASSDPGTPRADTQYF. CDR3 in DNA: TGTGCCAGCAGTGACCCTGGCACTCCCCGGGCAGATACGCAGTATTTT.

The V call is TRBV4-1, the J call TRBJ2-1; no definite D call. The CDR3 is 13 amino acids. Germline values: CDR1 MGHRA, CDR2 YSYEKL. V lost 4 bases, J lost 10 bases, and 14 bases lay in between. As DNA, the CDR3 is TGCGCCAGCAGCCCCTGGGTCGGTCAGGAGCAGTTCTTC. It translates to CASSPWVGQEQFF.

This chain uses TRBV28 with TRBJ2-7, with D perhaps matching TRBD2 (6 bases). Trimming stripped 6 bases from V and 2 bases from J, with 17 bases between. CDR1 MDHEN and CDR2 SYDVKM come from the germline V gene. The CDR3 extends over 15 amino acids. CDR3 amino acids: CASSDAGTLAYEQYF. In nucleotides, the CDR3 is TGTGCCAGCAGCGACGCCGGGACTCTAGCCTACGAGCAGTACTTC.

The J gene is TRBJ1-1, the V gene TRBV5-4; 7 bases map to TRBD1. This CDR3 is 14 amino acids long. V was clipped by 0 bases and J by 8 bases; unmatched bases: 7. Looked up from germline, CDR1 is SGHNT and CDR2 is YYREEE (reference sequence). The chain's CDR3 is CASSLDRGVSEAFF. Here the CDR3 DNA reads TGTGCCAGCAGCTTGGACAGGGGCGTTTCAGAAGCTTTCTTT.

V is TRBV9 and J is TRBJ1-1; 9 nucleotides line up with TRBD1. CDR1 is SGDLS and CDR2 is YYNGEE in the germline V gene. The V and J ends lost 3 bases and 4 bases, in that order; junction bases with no gene match: 1. The CDR3 has 13 residues. CDR3 DNA: TGTGCCAGCAGCGGGACAGGGGCCACTGAAGCTTTCTTT. The encoded protein is CASSGTGATEAFF. Drawing the rest from reference TRBV9 and TRBJ1-1, the complete variable domain is DSGVTQTPKHLITATGQRVTLRCSPRSGDLSVYWYQQSLDQGLQFLIQYYNGEERAKGNILERFSAQQFPDLHSELNLSSLELGDSALYFCASSGTGATEAFFGQGTRLTVV.

The genes are TRBV2 and TRBJ1-2; the D is unclear. Germline V lookup: CDR1 SNHLY, CDR2 FYNNEI. The V gene lost 4 bases and the J gene lost 4 bases, with 10 bases spanning the gap. The CDR3 is 13 amino acids. CDR3 loop: CASSVSGSYGYTF. For the CDR3, the DNA is TGTGCCAGCAGTGTCTCTGGAAGCTATGGCTACACCTTC.

The CDR3 DNA follows: TGTGCCACTCCTGGAGACGGCAACTACAATGAGCAGTTCTTC. It codes for CATPGDGNYNEQFF. The chain recombines TRBV5-4 with TRBJ2-1; D ambiguous. The CDR3 length is 14 residues. Germline assignment: CDR1 SGHNT and CDR2 YYREEE (reference sequence). V was shortened by 9 bases and J by 3 bases, with 16 bases between the two germline ends.